Shown below are 23 T cell receptor beta chains from a single sample sequenced in a study of CD8 T cell repertoires and HIV-1 epitope variants. These receptors' antigens are unknown. Generated by immunoSEQ multiplex PCR, the TCRdb table keeps only in-frame clones and is missing some. The sample has several thousand clones; 55% to 70% are singletons. Material for sequencing was cultured CD8+ T cells derived from PBMCs. These receptors originate from a male donor with HIV.

The chain links TRBV7-9 to TRBJ2-5; 11 positions agree with TRBD2. CDR1 and CDR2 from the germline V gene are SEHNR and FQNEAQ (reference sequence). Trimming at V came to 6 bases and at J to 4 bases, leaving 4 bases not matched to a gene. This CDR3 contains 14 residues. CDR3 sequence (DNA): TGTGCCAGCAGACTAGCGGGGGATCGAGAGACCCAGTACTTC. Protein product: CASRLAGDRETQYF.

The chain has TRBV30 and TRBJ2-2, with a possible D match to TRBD1 (6 bases). The V end was cut by 2 bases, the J end by 7 bases, with 14 bases between. The CDR3 length is 14 residues. Per germline, CDR1 GTSNPN and CDR2 SVGIG (reference sequence). This CDR3 is CAWSLVTGNGELFF. CDR3 nucleotide sequence: TGTGCCTGGAGTCTTGTTACAGGGAACGGGGAGCTGTTTTTT. Together with reference TRBV30 and TRBJ2-2, the CDR3 gives the full variable domain: SQTIHQWPATLVQPVGSPLSLECTVEGTSNPNLYWYRQAAGRGLQLLFYSVGIGQISSEVPQNLSASRPQDRQFILSSKKLLLSDSGFYLCAWSLVTGNGELFFGEGSRLTVL.

This clone was observed a few times. This rearrangement joins TRBV10-2 to TRBJ2-7; D is perhaps TRBD2 (6 bases). This CDR3 spans 16 amino acids. Germline V gene lookup returns CDR1 WSHSY and CDR2 SAAADI. V lost 6 bases, J lost 2 bases, and 20 bases lay in between. As DNA, the CDR3 is TGCGCCAGCAGGGGGGGATGGGGCAAGGGTACCTACGAGCAGTACTTC. This sequence encodes CASRGGWGKGTYEQYF.

A remark on this clone: A much larger clone sits a single nucleotide away, making a read error possible. The sample has other DNA sequences that encode this CDR3 too. The V call is TRBV7-9, the J call TRBJ2-7; TRBD2 matches 7 bases. Germline V gene lookup returns CDR1 SEHNR and CDR2 FQNEAQ (reference sequence). The CDR3 extends over 17 amino acids. CDR3 region: CASRLDGPSGAPYEQYF. DNA of the CDR3: TGTGCCAGCAGATTAGATGGTCCTAGCGGAGCCCCCTATGAGCAGTACTTC.

The CDR3 reads CASSISRTGGETQYF. CDR3 coding DNA: TGTGCCAGTAGTATCTCACGGACAGGGGGGGAGACCCAGTACTTC. J is TRBJ2-5 and V is TRBV19; 10 nucleotides align to TRBD1. V shed 3 bases and J 5 bases; nucleotides not matched to a gene: 6. Germline V lookup: CDR1 LNHDA, CDR2 SQIVND (reference sequence). The CDR3 is 15 residues long.

This sequence joins TRBV9 and TRBJ2-7, with a possible D match to TRBD1 (5 bases). From germline, CDR1 is SGDLS and CDR2 YYNGEE. V gave up 0 bases and J gave up 0 bases, with 7 bases separating them. This CDR3 region has 14 residues. CDR3 protein: CASSVATGSYEQYF. Written as DNA, the CDR3 is TGTGCCAGCAGCGTAGCTACAGGCTCCTACGAGCAGTACTTC.

Only a few counts were recorded for this clone. V gene TRBV20-1 combines with J gene TRBJ1-2, with D possibly being TRBD1 (5 bases). The CDR3 contains 11 residues. CDR1 and CDR2 (germline): DFQATT, SNEGSKA (reference sequence). V was shortened by 5 bases and J by 4 bases, with 8 bases between the two germline ends. The CDR3 sequence is CSAETVYGYTF. Here the CDR3 DNA reads TGCAGTGCTGAGACAGTCTATGGCTACACCTTC.

This clone was seen only a few times. This rearrangement joins TRBV5-1 to TRBJ1-2; tentatively, D is TRBD1 (5 bases). Trimming took off 4 bases at V and 8 bases at J, with 15 bases between the two ends. Germline V gene sequence: CDR1 SGHRS, CDR2 YFSETQ. The CDR3 totals 13 residues. The CDR3 here is CASSPGLGEGYTF. The CDR3 bases are TGCGCCAGCAGCCCGGGACTAGGGGAAGGCTACACCTTC.

Only a few counts were recorded for this clone. The J gene is TRBJ2-5, the V gene TRBV7-3; the match to TRBD2 covers 7 bases. Germline V gene sequence: CDR1 SGHTA, CDR2 FQGTGA. The CDR3 runs 15 residues. Germline trimming cut 2 bases from V and 2 bases from J; bases unmatched to any gene: 5. In DNA form, the CDR3 reads TGTGCCAGCAGCTTAGGCGGGGGTCCTCAAGAGACCCAGTACTTC. Protein product: CASSLGGGPQETQYF.

This clone has a handful of counts. The rearrangement uses TRBV6-1 and TRBJ2-2; D could derive from TRBD1 or TRBD2 (5 bases each). The V end was cut by 10 bases, the J end by 1 base, with 16 bases between. The CDR3 has 15 residues. In germline, CDR1 is MNHNS, CDR2 SASEGT. The CDR3 nucleotides are TGTGCCATTACAAGAGGGGTTCTGAACACCGGGGAGCTGTTTTTT. This encodes CAITRGVLNTGELFF.

The gene calls are TRBV11-2 and TRBJ1-1; no definite D call. This CDR3 region has 12 residues. The germline gives CDR1 SGHAT, CDR2 FQNNGV. Trimming removed 4 bases from V and 8 bases from J, with 11 bases in between. This chain's CDR3 is CASSSWTREAFF. CDR3 sequence (DNA): TGTGCCAGCAGCTCCTGGACTCGAGAAGCTTTCTTT. The variable domain in full, completed from reference TRBV11-2 and TRBJ1-1, reads EAGVAQSPRYKIIEKRQSVAFWCNPISGHATLYWYQQILGQGPKLLIQFQNNGVVDDSQLPKDRFSAERLKGVDSTLKIQPAKLEDSAVYLCASSSWTREAFFGQGTRLTVV.

The chain carries TRBV5-4 and TRBJ2-2, with D tentatively TRBD2 (5 bases). Per the germline V gene, CDR1 is SGHNT and CDR2 is YYREEE (reference sequence). The CDR3 covers 14 residues. V was shortened by 0 bases and J by 5 bases, with 8 bases between the two germline ends. As DNA, the CDR3 is TGTGCCAGCAGCTTGGCCACGGGGACCGGGGAGCTGTTTTTT. Translation: CASSLATGTGELFF.

This chain links TRBV18 with TRBJ2-7; D unclear. Germline loops: CDR1 KGHSH, CDR2 LQKENI. The CDR3 runs 16 residues. Trimming left V 3 bases short and J 3 bases short, with 18 bases between. CDR3 sequence reads: CASSPAFGSEYYEQYF. The CDR3 nucleotides are TGTGCCAGCTCACCCGCCTTCGGGTCAGAATACTACGAGCAGTACTTC.

The CDR3 DNA sequence: TGTGCCAGCAGCGTATTCGGTAGCGGGAACCATGAGCAGTTCTTC. Translating gives CASSVFGSGNHEQFF. The chain carries TRBV9 and TRBJ2-1; 8 bases are a match to TRBD2. There are 15 residues in the CDR3. Germline values: CDR1 SGDLS, CDR2 YYNGEE. The V segment lost 1 base and the J segment 8 bases; nucleotides outside the gene matches: 8.

The CDR3, as DNA: TGTGCCAGCACTTTGGGGGGGTCTGGAGATACGCAGTATTTT. This gives the protein CASTLGGSGDTQYF. The gene calls are TRBV5-6 and TRBJ2-3, with 7 bases that match TRBD2. Germline V gene sequence: CDR1 SGHDT, CDR2 YYEEEE. After removal of 6 bases from V and 5 bases from J, the junction contained 9 bases not matched to a gene. The CDR3 runs to 14 residues. Full variable domain (rest looked up from reference TRBV5-6 and TRBJ2-3): DAGVTQSPTHLIKTRGQQVTLRCSPKSGHDTVSWYQQALGQGPQFIFQYYEEEERQRGNFPDRFSGHQFPNYSSELNVNALLLGDSALYLCASTLGGSGDTQYFGPGTRLTVL.

The rearrangement joins TRBV4-3 to TRBJ1-1; TRBD1 agrees at 7 bases. The CDR3 covers 17 residues. Germline V gene lookup returns CDR1 LGHNA and CDR2 YSLEER. With 0 bases clipped from V and 3 bases from J, the junction kept 10 bases outside the gene matches. The CDR3 DNA reads as TGCGCCAGCAGCCAAGATTGGCAGGGGGAGAGTGACACTGAAGCTTTCTTT. Amino acid sequence: CASSQDWQGESDTEAFF.

Judged by abundance, this clone is medium-sized. The chain employs TRBV19 and TRBJ2-7; TRBD1 is a possible D gene (6 bases). This CDR3 spans 15 amino acids. Germline CDR1 LNHDA, CDR2 SQIVND (reference sequence). V lost 1 base, J lost 4 bases, and 14 bases lay in between. This CDR3 reads CASSIAGDTLYEQYF. The CDR3 DNA reads as TGTGCCAGTAGTATAGCTGGGGACACCCTATACGAGCAGTACTTC.

This rearrangement joins TRBV4-1 to TRBJ1-4; D possibly corresponds to TRBD1 (5 bases). The CDR3 consists of 15 residues. Trimming took off 1 base at V and 8 bases at J, with 14 bases between the two ends. Per the germline V gene, CDR1 is MGHRA and CDR2 is YSYEKL. The CDR3 protein is CASSQGWGVGEKLFF. In DNA form, the CDR3 reads TGCGCCAGCAGCCAAGGTTGGGGGGTAGGGGAAAAACTGTTTTTT.

The chain has TRBV28 and TRBJ2-7, with D possibly TRBD2 on 6 matching bases. Germline V lookup: CDR1 MDHEN, CDR2 SYDVKM. The CDR3 is made up of 15 amino acids. Trimming left V 1 base short and J 2 bases short, with 12 bases between. CDR3 DNA: TGTGCCAGCAGTTTATACCGGGACTCGGCCTACGAGCAGTACTTC. This sequence encodes CASSLYRDSAYEQYF.

This clone was detected only a few times. The rearrangement uses TRBV7-9 and TRBJ2-7, with 9 bases aligning to TRBD1. CDR1 SEHNR and CDR2 FQNEAQ come from the germline V gene (reference sequence). This CDR3 comprises 14 residues. The V segment lost 7 bases and the J segment 4 bases; nucleotides outside the gene matches: 8. In DNA, the CDR3 is TGTGCCAGCAACCCGGGACAGGGACCTTACGAGCAGTACTTC. It specifies CASNPGQGPYEQYF.

In its sample, this clone was seen a few times. V gene TRBV5-4 combines with J gene TRBJ2-7; TRBD1 might be the D (5 bases). Germline CDR1 is SGHNT and CDR2 is YYREEE (reference sequence). The V end lost 0 bases, the J end lost 7 bases, and 14 bases lay between the germline ends. This CDR3 region has 14 residues. The CDR3 DNA is TGTGCCAGCAGCTTGGGACAGTACCTTCGTGAGCAGTACTTC. This translates into CASSLGQYLREQYF.

The gene calls are TRBV15 and TRBJ2-3, with TRBD2 matching over 13 bases. The J segment lost 4 bases and the V segment lost 3 bases, leaving 1 base of the junction unmatched. The germline gives CDR1 LNHNV, CDR2 YYDKDF (reference sequence). This CDR3 spans 15 amino acids. CDR3 amino acids: CATSSTSGGADTQYF. The DNA for the CDR3 is TGTGCCACCAGCAGTACTAGCGGGGGGGCAGATACGCAGTATTTT.

The chain employs TRBV28 and TRBJ2-7, with D perhaps given as TRBD1 or TRBD2 (6 bases each). Looked up from germline, CDR1 is MDHEN and CDR2 is SYDVKM. This CDR3 has 14 residues. Trimming shortened V by 6 bases and J by 5 bases, and 17 bases separated the two germline ends. CDR3 sequence reads: CASRPEGGRHEQYF. DNA of the CDR3: TGTGCCAGCAGACCCGAGGGGGGTCGGCACGAGCAGTACTTC.